A single sample is the source of the 17 T cell receptor beta chains below, sequenced in a study of blood T cell repertoires in COVID-19. The assay was immunoSEQ multiplex PCR, and TCRdb's table has in-frame clones only and misses some. The sample lists fewer than 250,000 clones, almost 85% occurring once. Input material: peripheral blood. These receptors all stem from a woman between 65 and 79 years old with active or convalescent COVID-19.

The J gene is TRBJ1-2, the V gene TRBV9; D perhaps matches TRBD1 (5 bases). This CDR3 spans 17 amino acids. V was shortened by 0 bases and J by 0 bases, with 15 bases between the two germline ends. Per germline, CDR1 SGDLS and CDR2 YYNGEE. The DNA of the CDR3 is TGTGCCAGCAGCGTAGAACCAGACCAGGGATCTAACTATGGCTACACCTTC. Amino acids: CASSVEPDQGSNYGYTF.

The rearrangement uses TRBV9 and TRBJ1-3; D remains ambiguous. The CDR3 consists of 14 residues. The germline V gene has CDR1 SGDLS and CDR2 YYNGEE. Trimming pared 4 bases from V and 0 bases from J, leaving 8 bases between. CDR3: CASSPERSGNTIYF. The DNA of the CDR3 is TGTGCCAGCAGCCCGGAGCGCTCTGGAAACACCATATATTTT.

This clone showed up just once. The rearrangement joins TRBV7-2 to TRBJ2-2; TRBD1 matches 8 bases. Germline V CDR1 and CDR2: SGHTA, FQGNSA. Trimming at V came to 5 bases and at J to 6 bases, leaving 8 bases not matched to a gene. The CDR3 spans 15 residues. DNA of the CDR3: TGTGCCAGCAGCCCATCAACAGGGGGTGCCGGGGAGCTGTTTTTT. Translating gives CASSPSTGGAGELFF. The complete variable domain, with remaining parts taken from reference TRBV7-2 and TRBJ2-2, reads GAGVSQSPSNKVTEKGKDVELRCDPISGHTALYWYRQSLGQGLEFLIYFQGNSAPDKSGLPSDRFSAERTGGSVSTLTIQRTQQEDSAVYLCASSPSTGGAGELFFGEGSRLTVL.

The J gene is TRBJ2-5, the V gene TRBV7-6; possibly TRBD2 for D (6 bases). This CDR3 contains 15 residues. CDR1 SGHVS and CDR2 FNYEAQ come from the germline V gene. V was pared by 1 base and J by 2 bases, with 11 bases between. CDR3 in DNA: TGTGCCAGCAGCTTAGGTCCGGGACTTCAAGAGACCCAGTACTTC. Translating gives CASSLGPGLQETQYF.

The rearrangement joins TRBV2 to TRBJ2-7, with D unclear. The CDR3 covers 11 residues. Germline loops: CDR1 SNHLY, CDR2 FYNNEI. V was trimmed by 6 bases and J by 3 bases, leaving 6 bases between them. This CDR3 is CASSGYYEQYF. The CDR3 bases are TGTGCCAGCAGCGGTTACTACGAGCAGTACTTC. Full variable domain (missing parts from reference TRBV2 and TRBJ2-7): EPEVTQTPSHQVTQMGQEVILRCVPISNHLYFYWYRQILGQKVEFLVSFYNNEISEKSEIFDDQFSVERPDGSNFTLKIRSTKLEDSAMYFCASSGYYEQYFGPGTRLTVT.

The chain couples TRBV28 to TRBJ2-1, with TRBD2 identical over 7 bases. V lost 6 bases to trimming and J lost 3 bases; unmatched junction nucleotides: 8. Germline CDR1 reads MDHEN; CDR2 reads SYDVKM. The CDR3 extends over 15 amino acids. CDR3 residues: CASRLSSGHYNEQFF. The CDR3 DNA reads TGTGCCAGCAGACTCTCTAGCGGCCACTACAATGAGCAGTTCTTC.

J is TRBJ2-3 and V is TRBV3-1 (or the pseudogene TRBV3-2); 7 bases line up with TRBD2. Germline-derived CDR1 and CDR2 are LGHDT and YNNKEL (reference sequence). The CDR3 is made up of 16 amino acids. V trimming: 0 bases; J trimming: 1 base; junction bases outside the gene matches: 4. CDR3 coding DNA: TGTGCCAGCAGCCAAGATCTAGCGGAGGGCACAGATACGCAGTATTTT. Translating it yields CASSQDLAEGTDTQYF.

J is TRBJ1-4 and V is TRBV18, with D tentatively TRBD1 (6 bases). V lost 8 bases, J lost 7 bases, and 20 bases lay in between. The CDR3 runs 15 residues. CDR1 is KGHSH and CDR2 is LQKENI in the germline V gene. Here the CDR3 reads CASTRMGGASEKLFF. The CDR3 nucleotides are TGTGCCAGCACCCGAATGGGGGGGGCCAGTGAAAAACTGTTTTTT.

This clone was counted only a few times. J is TRBJ2-7 and V is TRBV27; tentatively, D is TRBD1 (5 bases). The length of the CDR3 is 13 residues. V was shortened by 5 bases and J by 4 bases, with 12 bases between the two germline ends. Germline lookup yields CDR1 MNHEY and CDR2 SMNVEV (reference sequence). The CDR3 loop is CASSRTTAYEQYF. Here the CDR3 DNA reads TGTGCCAGCAGTCGGACAACCGCTTACGAGCAGTACTTC.

V usage is TRBV12-5 and J usage is TRBJ2-3; possibly TRBD1 for D (7 bases). CDR3 size: 17 residues. Germline V gene data show CDR1 as LGHNT and CDR2 as FRNRAP. V was pared by 0 bases and J by 0 bases, with 13 bases between. DNA for the CDR3: TGTGCTAGTGGTTTGGTACAGGGGACTTATAGCACAGATACGCAGTATTTT. Translating it yields CASGLVQGTYSTDTQYF.

This clone was counted only a few times. V is TRBV2 and J is TRBJ2-2, with D unresolved. Germline CDR1 and CDR2: SNHLY and FYNNEI. The CDR3 is made up of 16 amino acids. V lost 7 bases to trimming and J lost 0 bases, with 15 bases between them. This CDR3 is CASTGRWPPNTGELFF. The CDR3 region has the DNA TGTGCCAGCACAGGTAGATGGCCCCCGAACACCGGGGAGCTGTTTTTT.

The chain couples TRBV4-1 to TRBJ2-3; TRBD2 aligns across 14 bases. This CDR3 is built from 20 residues. The germline CDR1 and CDR2 sequences are MGHRA and YSYEKL. V lost 0 bases and J lost 2; bases outside the gene matches: 10. The CDR3 bases are TGCGCCAGCAGCCAAGATCAGACTAGCGGGAGGGGGGTCCTCACAGATACGCAGTATTTT. It codes for CASSQDQTSGRGVLTDTQYF.

The chain recombines TRBV18 with TRBJ2-3; 9 bases agree with TRBD1. CDR1 and CDR2 from the germline V gene are KGHSH and LQKENI. The J segment lost 0 bases and the V segment lost 0 bases, leaving 4 bases of the junction unmatched. The CDR3 is made up of 17 amino acids. CDR3 sequence: CASSPPGQGSSTDTQYF. The CDR3 region has the DNA TGTGCCAGCTCACCACCGGGACAGGGTTCAAGCACAGATACGCAGTATTTT.

A few counts support this clone. This rearrangement joins TRBV11-2 to TRBJ2-5; maybe TRBD2 (6 bases). Germline V gene lookup returns CDR1 SGHAT and CDR2 FQNNGV. Trimming pared 2 bases from V and 0 bases from J, leaving 10 bases between. This CDR3 has 15 amino acids. This CDR3 reads CASSLNGGNQETQYF. CDR3 nucleotides: TGTGCCAGCAGCTTAAATGGCGGGAACCAAGAGACCCAGTACTTC.

The J gene is TRBJ1-2, the V gene TRBV24-1; D unclear. This CDR3 has 16 residues. CDR1 is KGHDR, CDR2 SFDVKD, per germline. Trimming took 3 bases from V and 6 from J, leaving 19 bases between them. CDR3 in amino acids: CATSDPGKTPVDGYTF. The CDR3 DNA sequence: TGTGCCACCAGTGATCCCGGGAAAACCCCCGTCGATGGCTACACCTTC.

V gene TRBV2 combines with J gene TRBJ2-4; 10 bases map to TRBD1. Per germline, CDR1 SNHLY and CDR2 FYNNEI. The CDR3 is 13 amino acids. Trimming took 5 bases from V and 8 from J; bases not matched to a gene: 3. The CDR3 loop reads CASSRDRGDIQYF. The CDR3 DNA reads as TGTGCCAGCAGTAGGGACAGGGGCGACATTCAGTACTTC.

The chain carries TRBV7-8 and TRBJ2-1, with 8 bases that match TRBD1. The CDR3 runs 16 residues. Trimming removed 1 base from V and 7 bases from J; junction bases left unmatched: 9. Per the germline V gene, CDR1 is SGHVS and CDR2 is FQNEAQ. The DNA of the CDR3 is TGTGCCAGCAGCTTAGTGCAGGGGGCGCCGAGGAATGAGCAGTTCTTC. Amino acids: CASSLVQGAPRNEQFF.